Listed below are T cell receptor beta chains from one sample, sequenced in a study of long-term antiretroviral therapy in people with HIV. Libraries were prepared by immunoSEQ multiplex PCR; TCRdb keeps only in-frame clonotypes and omits some of them. This sample has about 24,000 clones, with roughly 94% found just once. The material sequenced was unsorted PBMCs, taken about 5 years after starting antiretroviral therapy. Receptor source: a woman between 45 and 60 years old with HIV. CDR3s include the opening cysteine and the closing phenylalanine or tryptophan. A D gene is named only where the DNA matches it firmly. Not every row has a clone size; where given, it reads once, few, many or a size class.

>.|TRBV6-1|.|TRBJ1-2
TGTGCCAGCAGTAGCCCGGGTGGGGGATTAGGTGGCTACACCTTC
CASSSPGGGLGGYTF
>TRBD1|TRBV4-3|.|TRBJ2-1
TGCGCCAGCTCGGGACAGGGGGCCGAGGGGCAGTTCTTC
CASSGQGAEGQFF
>TRBD1|TRBV19|.|TRBJ2-2
TGTGCCAGTAGTATGGTGGGACAGGGGCCCAACACCGGGGAGCTGTTTTTT
CASSMVGQGPNTGELFF
>TRBD1|TRBV6-5|.|TRBJ1-3
TGTGCCAGCAGTTACTTTGGACAGGCCGGAAACACCATATATTTT
CASSYFGQAGNTIYF
>.|TRBV6-5|.|TRBJ1-2
TGTGCCAGCAAGGGCCAGTATGGCTACACCTTC
CASKGQYGYTF
>TRBD2|TRBV13|.|TRBJ2-5
TGTGCCAGCAGCCTCCGACTAGCGGCGACCCAAGAGACCCAGTACTTC
CASSLRLAATQETQYF
>TRBD1|TRBV6-6|.|TRBJ2-7
TGTGCCAGCAGGACCCTCCGGGACAGGGGCGAGCAGTACTTC
CASRTLRDRGEQYF
>.|TRBV7-9|.|TRBJ2-5
TGTGCCAGCAGCTTAAGTTCAGAGACCCAGTACTTC
CASSLSSETQYF
>TRBD1|TRBV27|few|TRBJ2-7
TGTGCCAGCAGGGGTGTAGGGACAGGGGAGTACTTC
CASRGVGTGEYF
>.|TRBV21-1|.|TRBJ1-5
TGTGCCAGCAGTACGGACAGGGGACAGCCCCAGCATTTT
CASSTDRGQPQHF
>.|TRBV30|.|TRBJ2-5
TGTGCCTGGTCTTATGGCCAAGAGACCCAGTACTTC
CAWSYGQETQYF
>TRBD1|TRBV27|.|TRBJ1-1
TGTGCCAGCAGGGCGACAGGGGGCTTAGCTTTCTTT
CASRATGGLAFF
>.|TRBV29-1|.|TRBJ2-1
TGCAGCGTTGGAGGGGATGAGCAGTTCTTC
CSVGGDEQFF
>.|TRBV6-5|.|TRBJ1-2
TGTGCCAGCACCACGAATTCAGGGAGCTATGGCTACACCTTC
CASTTNSGSYGYTF
>.|TRBV5-1|.|TRBJ2-1
TGCGCCAGCAGCTTGGAGCCAGCCACCAAGTCTGACAATGAGCAGTTCTTC
CASSLEPATKSDNEQFF
>TRBD1|TRBV7-9|once|TRBJ2-7
TGTGCCAGCAGCTTAAGTGGACAGGGGGCCGAGCAGTACTTC
CASSLSGQGAEQYF
>.|TRBV7-9|.|TRBJ2-7
TGTGCCAGCAGCTTAATCGGACCGGCGGGCGAGCAGTACTTC
CASSLIGPAGEQYF
>TRBD1|TRBV6-6|.|TRBJ2-1
TGTGCCAGCACCGGGACAGGGGGTTACGATGAGCAGTTCTTC
CASTGTGGYDEQFF
>TRBD1|TRBV7-8|.|TRBJ1-6
TGTGCCAGCAGCTCCGGGACAGATAATTCACCCCTCCACTTT
CASSSGTDNSPLHF
>.|TRBV13|.|TRBJ1-3
TGTGCCAGCAGCTTAGTCAGGGCGTCTGGAAACACCATATATTTT
CASSLVRASGNTIYF
>TRBD2|TRBV5-1|.|TRBJ2-4
TGCGCCAGCAGCCTCCCCTTAGCGGGAGGGCCGGACATTCAGTACTTC
CASSLPLAGGPDIQYF
>TRBD1|TRBV5-1|.|TRBJ1-1
TGCGCCAGCAGCGTTGGACAGGGAAACACTGAAGCTTTCTTT
CASSVGQGNTEAFF
>.|TRBV27|.|TRBJ2-3
TGTGCCAGCAGTTTACTGGACAGCGCCAACACAGATACGCAGTATTTT
CASSLLDSANTDTQYF
>.|TRBV6-6|.|TRBJ1-5
TGTGCCAGCACCGAGGGGGGGAGGGGTCAGCCCCAGCATTTT
CASTEGGRGQPQHF
>.|TRBV2|.|TRBJ1-5
TGTGCCAGCAGTGAAAGCGGTCAGCCCCAGCATTTT
CASSESGQPQHF
>TRBD1|TRBV27|.|TRBJ1-5
TGTGCCAGCAGTTCCGGGACAGGGGGCAGACAGCCCCAGCATTTT
CASSSGTGGRQPQHF
>TRBD1|TRBV16|once|TRBJ2-4
TGTGCCAGCAGCCCCGGACAGGTTTTGAACATTCAGTACTTC
CASSPGQVLNIQYF
>TRBD1|TRBV27|.|TRBJ2-7
TGTGCCAGCAGTTTGACGGGACAGGGGGTCTACGAGCAGTACTTC
CASSLTGQGVYEQYF
>.|TRBV6-1|.|TRBJ2-5
TGTGCCAGCTGCTTCAGCGGCCAAGAGACCCAGTACTTC
CASCFSGQETQYF
>.|TRBV6-5|.|TRBJ2-7
TGTGCCAGCAGTTACTCGTACGTCGTAGCCTACGAGCAGTACTTC
CASSYSYVVAYEQYF
>TRBD1|TRBV7-8|.|TRBJ1-4
TGTGCCAGCAGCCTACCCCGAGACAGGGGCTGGGAAAAACTGTTTTTT
CASSLPRDRGWEKLFF
>TRBD1|TRBV28|.|TRBJ1-2
TGTGCCAGCAGTTCCGGGACAGGGGGCTATGGCTACACCTTC
CASSSGTGGYGYTF
>.|TRBV2|.|TRBJ2-7
TGTGCCAGCAGTGAAGCGGGCCCAGCCTACGAGCAGTACTTC
CASSEAGPAYEQYF
>TRBD1|TRBV27|.|TRBJ1-2
TGTGCCAGCAGTTCCTTTGGGACAGGCGCTAACTATGGCTACACCTTC
CASSSFGTGANYGYTF
>.|TRBV2|once|TRBJ2-7
TGTGCCAGCCGCCGTGAAAGCACCTACGAGCAGTACTTC
CASRRESTYEQYF
>.|TRBV20-1|.|TRBJ2-7
TGCAGTGCTAGAGATGTAGGGGGTCGGTACTTC
CSARDVGGRYF
>.|TRBV10-3|.|TRBJ2-3
TGTGCCATCAGTGGAGGAGATACGCAGTATTTT
CAISGGDTQYF
>TRBD1|TRBV28|.|TRBJ2-2
TGTGCCAGCAGTTTGTGGACAGGGGGCAGCGGGGAGCTGTTTTTT
CASSLWTGGSGELFF
>TRBD2|TRBV7-2|.|TRBJ2-1
TGTGCCAGCAGCTCCCTACGACTAGCGGGAGGGCCTTGGAATGAGCAGTTCTTC
CASSSLRLAGGPWNEQFF
>.|TRBV6-1|.|TRBJ1-1
TGTGCCAGCAGTGAGTACGAAGGGTTGGCTGAAGCTTTCTTT
CASSEYEGLAEAFF